This T cell receptor beta chain was sequenced in a study of T cell repertoires in cytomegalovirus infection. Study at large: CMV infection together with matching HLA type was indicated by public TCR beta signatures.

TCRdb re-called the reads through MiXCR, storing one row per CDR3 protein. Of 75,000 to 100,000 distinct CDR3 sequences in the sample, 25% to 30% are singletons; the top ten hold less than 75%. Trimming removed 5 bases from V and 3 bases from J; junction bases left unmatched: 3. This CDR3 is 13 amino acids long. CDR1 and CDR2 (germline): LNHDA, SQIVND (reference sequence). This clonotype was seen a few times. The antigen is not known. The sequencing here drew on CD8+ T cells from cultured PBMCs, taken from culture after CMV antigen stimulation. The sequence was obtained from a human donor in good health (CMV status not recorded). Some clones in this sample may be carry-over from other donors' samples. The rearrangement joins TRBV19 to TRBJ2-7; 8 bases match TRBD1. The CDR3: CASSFGQGYEQYF. CDR3 bases: TGTGCCAGTAGTTTCGGACAGGGCTACGAGCAGTACTTC.